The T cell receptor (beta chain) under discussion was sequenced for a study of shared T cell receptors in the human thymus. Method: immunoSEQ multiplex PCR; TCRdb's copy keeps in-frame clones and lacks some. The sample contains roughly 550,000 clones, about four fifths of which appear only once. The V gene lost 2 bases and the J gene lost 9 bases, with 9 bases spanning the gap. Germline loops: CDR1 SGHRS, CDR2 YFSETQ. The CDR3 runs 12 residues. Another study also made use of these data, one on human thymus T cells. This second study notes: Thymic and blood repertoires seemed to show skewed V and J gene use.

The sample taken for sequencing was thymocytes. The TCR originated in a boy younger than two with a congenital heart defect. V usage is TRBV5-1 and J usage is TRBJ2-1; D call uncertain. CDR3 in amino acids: CASSFPRGEQFF. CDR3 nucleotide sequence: TGCGCCAGCAGCTTCCCGCGAGGTGAGCAGTTCTTC.